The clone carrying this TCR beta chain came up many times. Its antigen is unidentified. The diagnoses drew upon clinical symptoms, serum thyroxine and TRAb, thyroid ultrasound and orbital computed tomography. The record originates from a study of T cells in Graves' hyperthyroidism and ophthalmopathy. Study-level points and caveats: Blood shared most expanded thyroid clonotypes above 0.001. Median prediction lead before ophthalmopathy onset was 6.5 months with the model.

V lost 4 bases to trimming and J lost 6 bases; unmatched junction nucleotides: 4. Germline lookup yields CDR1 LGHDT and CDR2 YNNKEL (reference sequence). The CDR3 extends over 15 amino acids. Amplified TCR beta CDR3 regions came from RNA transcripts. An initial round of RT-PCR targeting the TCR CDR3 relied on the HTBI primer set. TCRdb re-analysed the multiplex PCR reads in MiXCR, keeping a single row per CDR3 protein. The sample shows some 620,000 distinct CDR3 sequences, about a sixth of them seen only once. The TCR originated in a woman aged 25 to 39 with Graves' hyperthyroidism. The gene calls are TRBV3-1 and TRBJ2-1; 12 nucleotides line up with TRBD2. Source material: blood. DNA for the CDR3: TGTGCCAGCAGCCCCAGACTAGCGGGAGCCAATGAGCAGTTCTTC. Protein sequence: CASSPRLAGANEQFF.